The sequence of this T cell receptor beta chain was determined in a study of T cells in Graves' hyperthyroidism and ophthalmopathy. Study-wide points: In the analysis, a 13 V-J model separated ophthalmopathy from stable hyperthyroidism.

This clonotype was counted once. Its antigen is not known. A read error may account for a junction end that differs from germline. From germline, CDR1 is SGHRS and CDR2 YFSETQ. The CDR3 sequence is 14 residues long. At first hyperthyroidism diagnosis, before any ophthalmopathy symptoms, the blood sample was collected. There were TCR beta CDR3 regions amplified from RNA transcripts. RT-PCR in the first round (using the HTBI primer set) targeted the TCR CDR3. TCRdb processed the multiplex PCR reads anew with MiXCR; each CDR3 protein has one entry. The sample consists of 730,000 or so distinct CDR3 sequences, over 15% of them appearing once.

The sequenced material came from blood. The TCR originated in a woman aged 45-65 years with Graves' hyperthyroidism that later progressed to Graves' ophthalmopathy. The chain is built from TRBV5-1 and TRBJ2-2; possible D gene TRBD2, 5 bases. Here the CDR3 reads CASSLTLAARELFF. The CDR3, as DNA: TGCGCCAGCAGCTTGACTTTGGCGGCGAGGGAACTGTTTTTT.